This TCR beta chain originates from a study of shared clonotypes between healthy human individuals. Study-level information: Two female and a few male donors aged 18 to 49 were enrolled.

Naive CD4+ cells were CD45RA-selected; the remaining cells were memory. Assay: immunoSEQ multiplex PCR; the TCRdb copy retains only in-frame clones and omits some. The sample yields a few million clones, 85% to 95% seen once. This receptor was obtained from a man aged 18 to 29 in good health. Some clones in this sample may be carry-over from other donors' samples. The sample consisted of naive CD4+ T cells from PBMCs. Subset specified: CD45RA+ positively selected.

CDR3 sequence (DNA): TGTGCCAGCAGGCGCAACCCGAACACTGAAGCTTTCTTT. Translation: CASRRNPNTEAFF. The V and J genes are TRBV7-2 and TRBJ1-1; D remains unclear. The CDR3 runs to 13 residues. V gave up 6 bases and J gave up 1 base, with 9 bases separating them. Germline V gene data show CDR1 as SGHTA and CDR2 as FQGNSA.